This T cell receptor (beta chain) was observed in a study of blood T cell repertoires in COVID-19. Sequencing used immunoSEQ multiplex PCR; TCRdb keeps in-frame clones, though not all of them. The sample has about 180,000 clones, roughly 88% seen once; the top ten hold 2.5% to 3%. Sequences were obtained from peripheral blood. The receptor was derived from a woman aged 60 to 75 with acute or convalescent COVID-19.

CDR3 region: CASSGTGGVYEQYF. The CDR3 nucleotides read TGTGCCAGCAGCGGAACAGGGGGAGTCTACGAGCAGTACTTC. This chain uses TRBV2 with TRBJ2-7; the match to TRBD1 covers 8 bases. The CDR3 is made up of 14 amino acids. V shed 6 bases and J 3 bases; nucleotides not matched to a gene: 7. Germline V gives CDR1 SNHLY, CDR2 FYNNEI.